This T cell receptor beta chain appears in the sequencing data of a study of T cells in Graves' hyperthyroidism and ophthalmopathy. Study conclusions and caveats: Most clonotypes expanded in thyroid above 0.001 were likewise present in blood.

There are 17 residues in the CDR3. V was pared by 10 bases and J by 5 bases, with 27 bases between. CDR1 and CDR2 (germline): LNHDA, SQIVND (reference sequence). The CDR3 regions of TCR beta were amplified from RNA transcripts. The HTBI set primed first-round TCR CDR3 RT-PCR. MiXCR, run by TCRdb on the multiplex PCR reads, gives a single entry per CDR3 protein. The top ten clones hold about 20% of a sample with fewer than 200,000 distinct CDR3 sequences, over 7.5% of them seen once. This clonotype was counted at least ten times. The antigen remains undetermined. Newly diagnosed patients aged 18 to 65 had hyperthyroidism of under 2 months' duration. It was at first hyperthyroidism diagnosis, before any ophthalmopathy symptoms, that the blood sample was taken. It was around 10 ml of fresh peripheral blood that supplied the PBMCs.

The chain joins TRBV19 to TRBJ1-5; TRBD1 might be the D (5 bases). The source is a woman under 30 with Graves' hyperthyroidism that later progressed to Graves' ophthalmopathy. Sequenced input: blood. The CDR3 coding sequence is TGTGCCACAAGAAAGAACACTGTCGCGGGGACCCATCAGCCCCAGCATTTT. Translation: CATRKNTVAGTHQPQHF.